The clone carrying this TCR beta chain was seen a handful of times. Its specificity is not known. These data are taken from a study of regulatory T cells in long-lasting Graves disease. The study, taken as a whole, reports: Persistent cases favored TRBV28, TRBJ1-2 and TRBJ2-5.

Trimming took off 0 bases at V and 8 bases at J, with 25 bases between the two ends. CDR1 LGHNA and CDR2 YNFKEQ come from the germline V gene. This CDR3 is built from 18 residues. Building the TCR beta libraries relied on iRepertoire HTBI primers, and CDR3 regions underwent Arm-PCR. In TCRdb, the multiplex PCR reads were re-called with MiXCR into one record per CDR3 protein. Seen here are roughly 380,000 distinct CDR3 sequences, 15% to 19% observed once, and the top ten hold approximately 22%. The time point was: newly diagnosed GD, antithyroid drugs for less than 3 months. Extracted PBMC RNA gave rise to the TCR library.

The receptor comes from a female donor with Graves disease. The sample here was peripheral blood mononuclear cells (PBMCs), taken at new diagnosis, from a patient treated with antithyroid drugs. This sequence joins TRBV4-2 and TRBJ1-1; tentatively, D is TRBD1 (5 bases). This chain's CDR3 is CASSQDERVELGAHEAFF. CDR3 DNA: TGTGCCAGCAGCCAAGATGAGCGGGTCGAGCTAGGGGCCCACGAAGCTTTCTTT.